The clone carrying this T cell receptor beta chain has more than one count but fewer than ten. The antigen is unknown. The sample originates from a study of PD-L1 blockade in urothelial cancer. Across the study: Individuals in the cohort had been given 0 to 3 earlier chemotherapy regimens. Blood samples had a median of around 150,000 T cells.

Study-wide results and limits: More expansion of tumor-associated blood clones, seen at 3 weeks, marked durable-benefit patients.

Time point defined: pretreatment peripheral blood. Each patient's cancer was a locally advanced or metastatic urothelial carcinoma. Using immunoSEQ multiplex PCR, the repertoire was profiled, and TCRdb retains in-frame clones only, with some absent. The sample lists tens of thousands of clones, around 88% seen once, with over 12% in the top ten. From germline, CDR1 is SGHAT and CDR2 FQNNGV. Trimming shortened V by 2 bases and J by 0 bases, and 8 bases separated the two germline ends. The CDR3 length is 15 residues. Sample: PBMCs, taken around atezolizumab (anti-PD-L1) treatment. The V call is TRBV11-2, the J call TRBJ1-3; no clear D. The TCR sequence derives from a woman aged 60-70 years with urothelial cancer. The DNA of the CDR3 is TGTGCCAGCAGCTTAACGGTAAACTCTGGAAACACCATATATTTT. This sequence encodes CASSLTVNSGNTIYF.